The following is a T cell receptor (beta chain) sequence with its context. The data were obtained in a study of blood T cell repertoires in COVID-19. Sequencing was performed with immunoSEQ multiplex PCR; in TCRdb, only in-frame clones are kept and a portion is missing. In the table there are about 59,000 clones, approximately 80% of which are singletons. V lost 1 base and J 2 bases, leaving 15 bases between the germline ends. Germline CDR1 reads KGHSH; CDR2 reads LQKENI. CDR3 length equals 16 residues. The chain has TRBV18 and TRBJ2-7; TRBD1 is a possible D gene (6 bases). The receptor was isolated from a man in his 60s with acute or convalescent COVID-19. Sequencing used peripheral blood. The CDR3 loop is CASSPRGGTLAYEQYF. The DNA of the CDR3 is TGTGCCAGCTCACCACGTGGTGGGACATTAGCCTACGAGCAGTACTTC.